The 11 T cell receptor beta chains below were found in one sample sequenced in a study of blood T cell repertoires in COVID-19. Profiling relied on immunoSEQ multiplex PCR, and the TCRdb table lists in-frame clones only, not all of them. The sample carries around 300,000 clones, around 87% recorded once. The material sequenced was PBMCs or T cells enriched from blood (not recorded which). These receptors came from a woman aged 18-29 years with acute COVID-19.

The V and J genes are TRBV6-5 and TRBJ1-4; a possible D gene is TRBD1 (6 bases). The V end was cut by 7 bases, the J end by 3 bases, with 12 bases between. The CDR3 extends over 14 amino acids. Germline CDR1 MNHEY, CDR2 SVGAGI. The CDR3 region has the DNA TGTGCCAGCAACCCAGGGGAACCTAATGAAAAACTGTTTTTT. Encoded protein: CASNPGEPNEKLFF.

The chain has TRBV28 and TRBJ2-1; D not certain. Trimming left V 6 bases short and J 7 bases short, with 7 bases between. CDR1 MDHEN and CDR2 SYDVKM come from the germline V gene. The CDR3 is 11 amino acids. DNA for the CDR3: TGTGCCAGCAGCCCAGGAAATGAGCAGTTCTTC. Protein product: CASSPGNEQFF.

The CDR3 DNA sequence: TGCGCCAGCAGCCAGACAGCTGTCAATGAGCAGTTCTTC. Amino acid sequence: CASSQTAVNEQFF. The rearrangement links TRBV4-1 to TRBJ2-1; D is perhaps TRBD1 (5 bases). The CDR3 spans 13 residues. With 3 bases removed from V and 6 bases from J, the gap between germline ends came to 9 bases. Germline CDR1 MGHRA, CDR2 YSYEKL.

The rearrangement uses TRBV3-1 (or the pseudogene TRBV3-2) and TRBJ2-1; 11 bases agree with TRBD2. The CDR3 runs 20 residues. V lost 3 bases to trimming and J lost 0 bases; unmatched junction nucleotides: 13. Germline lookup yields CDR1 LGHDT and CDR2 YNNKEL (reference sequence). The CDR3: CASSQVLAGGPQSSYNEQFF. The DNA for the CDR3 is TGTGCCAGCAGCCAGGTTTTAGCGGGAGGGCCCCAAAGCTCCTACAATGAGCAGTTCTTC.

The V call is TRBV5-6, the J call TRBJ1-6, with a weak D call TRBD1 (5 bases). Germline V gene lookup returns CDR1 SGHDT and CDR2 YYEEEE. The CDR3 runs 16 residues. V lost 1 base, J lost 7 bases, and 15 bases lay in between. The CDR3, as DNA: TGTGCCAGCAGCTTGAAGGGCGGGACGAAAAATTCACCCCTCCACTTT. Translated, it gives CASSLKGGTKNSPLHF.

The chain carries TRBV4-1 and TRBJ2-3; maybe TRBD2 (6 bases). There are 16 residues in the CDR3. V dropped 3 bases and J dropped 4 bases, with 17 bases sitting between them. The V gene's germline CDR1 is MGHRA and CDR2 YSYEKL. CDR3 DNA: TGCGCCAGCAGCCATGGACTACTCGGGTTGGCAGATACGCAGTATTTT. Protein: CASSHGLLGLADTQYF.

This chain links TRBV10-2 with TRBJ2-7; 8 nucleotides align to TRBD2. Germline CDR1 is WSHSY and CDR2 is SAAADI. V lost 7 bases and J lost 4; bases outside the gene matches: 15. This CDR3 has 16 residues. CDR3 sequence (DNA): TGCGCCAGCACCACCCGGGGGGGGGCCGCGATATACGAGCAGTACTTC. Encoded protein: CASTTRGGAAIYEQYF.

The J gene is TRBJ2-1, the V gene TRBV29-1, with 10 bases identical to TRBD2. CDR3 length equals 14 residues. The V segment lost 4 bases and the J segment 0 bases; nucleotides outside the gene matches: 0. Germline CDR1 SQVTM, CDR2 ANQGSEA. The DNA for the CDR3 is TGCAGCGTTGCTAGCGGGAGCTCCTACAATGAGCAGTTCTTC. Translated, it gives CSVASGSSYNEQFF.

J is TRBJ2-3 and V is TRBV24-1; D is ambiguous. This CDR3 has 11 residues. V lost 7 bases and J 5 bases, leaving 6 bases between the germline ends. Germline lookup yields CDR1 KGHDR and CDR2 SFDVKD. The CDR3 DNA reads TGTGCCACCAGGGTCGGAGATACGCAGTATTTT. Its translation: CATRVGDTQYF.

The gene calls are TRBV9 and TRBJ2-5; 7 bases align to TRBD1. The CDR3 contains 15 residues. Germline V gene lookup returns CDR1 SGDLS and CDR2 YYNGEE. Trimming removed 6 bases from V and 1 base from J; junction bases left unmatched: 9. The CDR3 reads CASKPHGTAQETQYF. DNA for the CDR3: TGTGCCAGCAAACCTCACGGGACAGCCCAAGAGACCCAGTACTTC.

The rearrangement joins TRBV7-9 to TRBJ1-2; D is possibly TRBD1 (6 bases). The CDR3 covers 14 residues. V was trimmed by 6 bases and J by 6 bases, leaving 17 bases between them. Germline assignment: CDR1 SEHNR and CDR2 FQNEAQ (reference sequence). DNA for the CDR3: TGTGCCAGCAGTTTCTCCACAGGGTTCAATGGCTACACCTTC. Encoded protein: CASSFSTGFNGYTF.